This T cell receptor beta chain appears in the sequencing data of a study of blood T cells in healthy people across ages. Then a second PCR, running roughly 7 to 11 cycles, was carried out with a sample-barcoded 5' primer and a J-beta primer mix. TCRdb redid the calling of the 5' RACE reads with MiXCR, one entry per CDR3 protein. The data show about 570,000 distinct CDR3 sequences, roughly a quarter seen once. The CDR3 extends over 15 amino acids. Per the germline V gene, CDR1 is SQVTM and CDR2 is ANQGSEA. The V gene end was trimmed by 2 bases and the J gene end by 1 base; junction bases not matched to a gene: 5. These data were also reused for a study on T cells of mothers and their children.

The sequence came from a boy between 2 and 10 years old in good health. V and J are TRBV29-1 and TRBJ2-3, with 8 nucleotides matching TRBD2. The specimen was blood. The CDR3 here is CSVELGLARTDTQYF. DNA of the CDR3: TGCAGCGTTGAATTAGGACTAGCTCGCACAGATACGCAGTATTTT.